The present T cell receptor (beta chain) was sequenced within a study of blood T cell repertoires in COVID-19. Study-level background: Sites in the United States, Italy and Spain provided acute and convalescent COVID-19 samples. Nucleic acid was either cDNA or gDNA, and it came from T cells, B-cell-depleted T cells, or PBMCs.

Authors' data handling: Reference gene primer amplification yielded estimated nucleated cell counts. Only in-frame clones appear in the TCRdb table, and some are missing; sequencing was by immunoSEQ multiplex PCR. That table furnishes V, J and clone size, whereas the DNA furnished D and trimming. The sample lists 75,000 or so clones, roughly 83% seen once, with around a sixth in the top ten. The germline V gene has CDR1 SGDLS and CDR2 YYNGEE. The CDR3 length is 15 residues. V lost 0 bases to trimming and J lost 1 base, with 10 bases between them. The sequenced material came from peripheral blood. This sequence originates from a woman at least 80 years old with acute or convalescent COVID-19. The gene calls are TRBV9 and TRBJ1-1; TRBD1 is a possible D gene (5 bases). CDR3 DNA: TGTGCCAGCAGCGTAGGGGGCGCGGCGAACACTGAAGCTTTCTTT. It translates to CASSVGGAANTEAFF.